The 32 T cell receptor beta chains below all came from one sample that was sequenced in a study of technical replicates of blood from four donors. Sequenced by immunoSEQ multiplex PCR; TCRdb stores in-frame clones only, minus some. The top ten clones hold 0.25% of a sample with 84,000 or so clones, about 94% of them seen once. The sequencing sample was made of T cells isolated from PBMCs. Receptors were obtained from a human donor in good health.

The chain links TRBV5-4 to TRBJ1-1; D remains unclear. Trimming took 0 bases from V and 0 from J, leaving 9 bases between them. Germline assignment: CDR1 SGHNT and CDR2 YYREEE (reference sequence). This CDR3 is 15 amino acids long. The CDR3 DNA sequence: TGTGCCAGCAGCTTGGCGATCGGGGTGAACACTGAAGCTTTCTTT. This codes for CASSLAIGVNTEAFF.

This sequence joins TRBV11-1 and TRBJ2-7; 9 bases line up with TRBD2. V shed 1 base and J 4 bases; nucleotides not matched to a gene: 2. Germline V gene lookup returns CDR1 SGHAT and CDR2 FQDESV (reference sequence). The CDR3 contains 14 residues. The CDR3 reads CASSLELAGYEQYF. CDR3 sequence (DNA): TGTGCCAGCAGCTTAGAACTAGCGGGTTACGAGCAGTACTTC.

This clone was seen only once. The chain combines TRBV28 with TRBJ2-2, with D perhaps TRBD2 (6 bases). In germline, CDR1 is MDHEN, CDR2 SYDVKM. This CDR3 spans 15 amino acids. V gave up 3 bases and J gave up 0 bases, with 8 bases separating them. CDR3 DNA sequence: TGTGCCAGCAGTTTTAGCGGAACGAACACCGGGGAGCTGTTTTTT. Encoded protein: CASSFSGTNTGELFF.

The chain links TRBV28 to TRBJ2-7, with D unresolved. Germline CDR1 reads MDHEN; CDR2 reads SYDVKM. The CDR3 length is 11 residues. With 5 bases removed from V and 3 bases from J, the gap between germline ends came to 5 bases. The CDR3 is CASSRNYEQYF. DNA of the CDR3: TGTGCCAGCAGTCGTAACTACGAGCAGTACTTC.

This chain joins TRBV5-1 and TRBJ1-2, with 9 bases identical to TRBD1. The germline gives CDR1 SGHRS, CDR2 YFSETQ. The CDR3 spans 15 residues. V shed 4 bases, J shed 3 bases, and the junction held 7 bases outside the gene matches. In DNA form, the CDR3 reads TGCGCCAGCAGCCTGGGACAGGGACTCGACTATGGCTACACCTTC. Its translation: CASSLGQGLDYGYTF.

J is TRBJ2-7 and V is TRBV9; a possible D gene is TRBD1 (6 bases). Per germline, CDR1 SGDLS and CDR2 YYNGEE. Trimming stripped 3 bases from V and 2 bases from J, with 12 bases between. The CDR3 extends over 14 amino acids. CDR3 DNA sequence: TGTGCCAGCAGCGCGAACAGGGACCCCTACGAGCAGTACTTC. Translated, it gives CASSANRDPYEQYF. Supplemented by reference TRBV9 and TRBJ2-7, the full variable domain reads DSGVTQTPKHLITATGQRVTLRCSPRSGDLSVYWYQQSLDQGLQFLIQYYNGEERAKGNILERFSAQQFPDLHSELNLSSLELGDSALYFCASSANRDPYEQYFGPGTRLTVT.

CDR3: CAIRRDRTEAFF. CDR3 DNA sequence: TGTGCCATCCGACGGGACAGAACTGAAGCTTTCTTT. The chain combines TRBV10-3 with TRBJ1-1; 7 nucleotides agree with TRBD1. This CDR3 is built from 12 residues. V dropped 8 bases and J dropped 5; count of bases not matched to a gene: 5. Germline assignment: CDR1 ENHRY and CDR2 SYGVKD.

The count of this clone is one. This chain connects TRBV6-1 to TRBJ1-2; D not resolved. Germline CDR1 MNHNS, CDR2 SASEGT. Trimming pared 2 bases from V and 4 bases from J, leaving 14 bases between. This CDR3 spans 15 amino acids. This CDR3 is CASSESGGLSYGYTF. DNA for the CDR3: TGTGCCAGCAGTGAATCCGGAGGACTGAGCTATGGCTACACCTTC.

This clone was detected only once. Written as DNA, the CDR3 is TGTGCCATCAGGAGAGGGACAGGGGATAATGAAAAACTGTTTTTT. Translating it yields CAIRRGTGDNEKLFF. This chain connects TRBV10-3 to TRBJ1-4, with TRBD1 matching 10 bases. This CDR3 comprises 15 residues. V lost 6 bases, J lost 4 bases, and 5 bases stayed unmatched. Germline V gene lookup returns CDR1 ENHRY and CDR2 SYGVKD.

The gene calls are TRBV27 and TRBJ2-7, with TRBD2 matching over 13 bases. The V gene end was trimmed by 5 bases and the J gene end by 0 bases; junction bases not matched to a gene: 4. Germline CDR1 is MNHEY and CDR2 is SMNVEV (reference sequence). CDR3 length equals 16 residues. CDR3 region: CASSRRTSGSSYEQYF. The DNA of the CDR3 is TGTGCCAGCAGTCGCCGGACTAGCGGGAGCTCCTACGAGCAGTACTTC.

The gene calls are TRBV19 and TRBJ2-5; 7 nucleotides match TRBD1. Germline loops: CDR1 LNHDA, CDR2 SQIVND (reference sequence). Trimming took 0 bases from V and 7 from J; bases not matched to a gene: 14. This CDR3 region has 17 residues. CDR3 in DNA: TGTGCCAGTAGTATAGACCCCTGGACAGGCCCCCAGTGGACCCAGTACTTC. It yields the protein CASSIDPWTGPQWTQYF.

The rearrangement joins TRBV5-4 to TRBJ2-7; D gene ambiguous. Deletions cut 2 bases from V and 5 bases from J, with 11 bases between. The CDR3 is 13 amino acids. The germline V gene encodes CDR1 SGHNT and CDR2 YYREEE (reference sequence). As DNA, the CDR3 is TGTGCCAGCAGCTTCGATCAGTTTAACGAGCAGTACTTC. It yields the protein CASSFDQFNEQYF.

The rearrangement links TRBV29-1 to TRBJ1-2; 7 nucleotides align to TRBD1. Trimming took 4 bases from V and 2 from J; bases not matched to a gene: 10. The germline CDR1 and CDR2 sequences are SQVTM and ANQGSEA. The CDR3 sequence is 15 residues long. The CDR3 sequence is CSVVHYRGRNYGYTF. Written as DNA, the CDR3 is TGCAGCGTTGTCCATTACAGGGGAAGGAACTATGGCTACACCTTC.

This clone was seen only a few times. The chain recombines TRBV19 with TRBJ1-1; 7 bases align to TRBD1. The germline V gene has CDR1 LNHDA and CDR2 SQIVND (reference sequence). J gave up 4 bases and V 4 bases, and 3 bases lay outside the gene matches. This CDR3 has 13 residues. The CDR3 DNA reads TGTGCCAGTAGTAACAGGGGATCCACTGAAGCTTTCTTT. It encodes CASSNRGSTEAFF.

The CDR3 DNA follows: TGTGCCAGCAGCTTAGGGACTAGCGGACCCCCGGGGTATTTT. Translation gives CASSLGTSGPPGYF. The chain is built from TRBV11-2 and TRBJ2-3; TRBD2 agrees at 10 bases. This CDR3 comprises 14 residues. The V gene's germline CDR1 is SGHAT and CDR2 FQNNGV. After removal of 1 base from V and 14 bases from J, the junction contained 9 bases not matched to a gene.

This clone appeared a single time. DNA of the CDR3: TGCAGCGCTGGGACTAGCGGGAGAGGGGCAGATACGCAGTATTTT. Protein: CSAGTSGRGADTQYF. V is TRBV29-1 and J is TRBJ2-3; TRBD2 matches 14 bases. CDR3 size: 15 residues. Germline CDR1 is SQVTM and CDR2 is ANQGSEA. V lost 7 bases and J lost 4; bases outside the gene matches: 7.

The gene calls are TRBV27 and TRBJ1-5; 8 bases fit TRBD1. CDR1 is MNHEY and CDR2 is SMNVEV in the germline V gene (reference sequence). The trim removed 6 bases at V and 6 bases at J, leaving 4 bases unmatched. The CDR3 consists of 13 residues. The CDR3 DNA is TGTGCCAGCAGACCGGACAGGGTTCAGCCCCAGCATTTT. This gives the protein CASRPDRVQPQHF.

V usage is TRBV6-1 and J usage is TRBJ1-2; D gene unclear. With 9 bases removed from V and 3 bases from J, the gap between germline ends came to 14 bases. The CDR3 covers 13 residues. CDR1 is MNHNS and CDR2 is SASEGT in the germline V gene. The CDR3 DNA is TGTGCCAGTGACCCTCGCGGGGACTATGGCTACACCTTC. Translating it yields CASDPRGDYGYTF.

This chain links TRBV6-1 with TRBJ1-4; no definite D call. CDR3 size: 14 residues. Germline CDR1 is MNHNS and CDR2 is SASEGT. Trimming shortened V by 6 bases and J by 0 bases, and 8 bases separated the two germline ends. As DNA, the CDR3 is TGTGCCAGCAGGCTCGCAGCAACTAATGAAAAACTGTTTTTT. Translation gives CASRLAATNEKLFF.

The chain has TRBV6-5 and TRBJ2-5, with 8 bases lining up with TRBD1. The CDR3 contains 14 residues. Trimming removed 2 bases from V and 2 bases from J; junction bases left unmatched: 1. In germline, CDR1 is MNHEY, CDR2 SVGAGI. The CDR3 sequence is CASSYQGAQETQYF. In nucleotides, the CDR3 is TGTGCCAGCAGTTACCAGGGGGCGCAAGAGACCCAGTACTTC.

This chain connects TRBV27 to TRBJ2-6; D remains ambiguous. The CDR3 covers 17 residues. The V end lost 6 bases, the J end lost 0 bases, and 15 bases lay between the germline ends. The germline gives CDR1 MNHEY, CDR2 SMNVEV (reference sequence). CDR3 bases: TGTGCCAGCAGCCACATCGAAACACACTCTGGGGCCAACGTCCTGACTTTC. Protein: CASSHIETHSGANVLTF.

The CDR3: CASSSGLAGGFTYEQYF. CDR3 DNA: TGCGCCAGCAGCTCGGGACTAGCGGGAGGGTTTACCTACGAGCAGTACTTC. The genes are TRBV5-1 and TRBJ2-7; 16 positions match TRBD2. The junction had 5 bases not matched to a gene; V was cut back by 3 bases and J by 2 bases. The CDR3 contains 17 residues. Germline V gene sequence: CDR1 SGHRS, CDR2 YFSETQ.

The J gene is TRBJ1-6, the V gene TRBV28; D is ambiguous. The CDR3 totals 15 residues. The V and J ends lost 11 bases and 6 bases respectively, with 20 bases between them. CDR1 is MDHEN, CDR2 SYDVKM, per germline. The CDR3 DNA is TGTGCCTCAAGAGAGAGCGGGCAGAGTAATTCACCCCTCCACTTT. Its translation: CASRESGQSNSPLHF.

This chain joins TRBV7-8 and TRBJ1-2, with 7 bases aligning to TRBD1. The V gene end was trimmed by 3 bases and the J gene end by 0 bases; junction bases not matched to a gene: 1. This CDR3 is 14 amino acids long. Germline V gene lookup returns CDR1 SGHVS and CDR2 FQNEAQ. Here the CDR3 DNA reads TGTGCCAGCAGCTTCGGGACAGCTAACTATGGCTACACCTTC. Its protein is CASSFGTANYGYTF.

The V call is TRBV28, the J call TRBJ1-6; 10 bases are shared with TRBD1. This CDR3 is 14 amino acids long. V shed 3 bases, J shed 14 bases, and the junction held 7 bases outside the gene matches. Germline V gives CDR1 MDHEN, CDR2 SYDVKM. The CDR3 region is CASSFRDRGGSLHF. The CDR3 DNA is TGTGCCAGCAGTTTTAGGGACAGGGGTGGGTCCCTCCACTTT.

The chain links TRBV12-5 to TRBJ2-3, with 8 bases that match TRBD1. V lost 6 bases and J lost 4; bases outside the gene matches: 6. Germline V gene lookup returns CDR1 LGHNT and CDR2 FRNRAP. The CDR3 extends over 14 amino acids. The CDR3 nucleotides read TGTGCTAGTGGCCCTGGACAGGGACCAGATACGCAGTATTTT. It is translated as CASGPGQGPDTQYF.

This chain's CDR3 is CASSVGPRLEAFF. The CDR3 nucleotides are TGTGCCAGCAGCGTAGGACCCCGACTTGAAGCTTTCTTT. The genes are TRBV9 and TRBJ1-1; D not certain. V was shortened by 0 bases and J by 7 bases, with 10 bases between the two germline ends. The CDR3 loop spans 13 amino acids. CDR1 and CDR2 from the germline V gene are SGDLS and YYNGEE.

The gene calls are TRBV7-8 and TRBJ1-1; D gene unclear. Deletions cut 4 bases from V and 2 bases from J, with 14 bases between. This CDR3 comprises 15 residues. CDR1 is SGHVS, CDR2 FQNEAQ, per germline. CDR3 nucleotides: TGTGCCAGCAGCTCAGAGGTGCAGATTAACACTGAAGCTTTCTTT. Encoded protein: CASSSEVQINTEAFF.

The chain recombines TRBV7-9 with TRBJ2-1, with 14 bases that match TRBD2. The germline V gene encodes CDR1 SEHNR and CDR2 FQNEAQ (reference sequence). V shed 7 bases, J shed 2 bases, and the junction held 10 bases outside the gene matches. The CDR3 contains 18 residues. This CDR3 reads CASTSLTSGRAAYNEQFF. The CDR3 DNA is TGTGCCAGCACCTCGCTGACTAGCGGGAGGGCAGCCTACAATGAGCAGTTCTTC.

This chain connects TRBV10-3 to TRBJ1-2, with D unresolved. The germline CDR1 and CDR2 sequences are ENHRY and SYGVKD. This CDR3 region has 14 residues. V was shortened by 10 bases and J by 0 bases, with 15 bases between the two germline ends. The CDR3 reads CATNYDDANYGYTF. The CDR3 region has the DNA TGTGCCACCAACTACGACGACGCTAACTATGGCTACACCTTC.

The rearrangement uses TRBV28 and TRBJ1-4; TRBD1 is a possible D gene (5 bases). Trimming cost V 0 bases and J 6 bases, with 14 bases left between them. The germline CDR1 and CDR2 sequences are MDHEN and SYDVKM. This CDR3 has 16 amino acids. DNA for the CDR3: TGTGCCAGCAGTTTATGGTCAGGGATGGGCTATGAAAAACTGTTTTTT. Its translation is CASSLWSGMGYEKLFF.

The rearrangement joins TRBV4-1 to TRBJ1-1; 10 bases fit TRBD1. From germline, CDR1 is MGHRA and CDR2 YSYEKL. This CDR3 spans 13 amino acids. Losses at the gene ends were 0 bases for V and 11 bases for J; bases not matched to a gene: 3. In DNA form, the CDR3 reads TGCGCCAGCAGCCAAGATCCGGGACAGGGGGCTTTCTTT. Amino acids: CASSQDPGQGAFF.